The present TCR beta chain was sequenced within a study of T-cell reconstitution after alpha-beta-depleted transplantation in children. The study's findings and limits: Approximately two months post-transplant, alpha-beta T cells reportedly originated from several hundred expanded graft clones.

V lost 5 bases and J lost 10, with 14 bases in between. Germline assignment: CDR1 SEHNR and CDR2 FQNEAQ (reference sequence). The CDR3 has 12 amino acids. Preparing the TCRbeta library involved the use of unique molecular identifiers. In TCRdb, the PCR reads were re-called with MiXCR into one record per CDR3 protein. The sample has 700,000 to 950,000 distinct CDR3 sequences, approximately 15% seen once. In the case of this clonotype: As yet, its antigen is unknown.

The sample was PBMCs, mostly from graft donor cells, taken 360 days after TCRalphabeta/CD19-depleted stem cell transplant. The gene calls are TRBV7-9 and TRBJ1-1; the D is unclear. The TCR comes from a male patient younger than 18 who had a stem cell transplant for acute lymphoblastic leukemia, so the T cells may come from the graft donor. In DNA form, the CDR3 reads TGTGCCAGCAGCACCATGGCCCTACGAGCTTTCTTT. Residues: CASSTMALRAFF.